A selection of T cell receptor beta chains follows, all from one sample in a study of OX40 agonist ivuxolimab in advanced cancers. Assay used: immunoSEQ multiplex PCR; TCRdb lists only in-frame clones, some missing. The data show 48,000 or so clones, about 93% seen once. The material was CD4+ or CD8+ T cells sorted from blood, obtained in a trial of the OX40 agonist ivuxolimab. Source of these receptors: an adult with an advanced solid tumor such as melanoma, head and neck, liver or kidney cancer. Both conserved end residues are part of each CDR3. The D gene is left open where the match is weak. Some rows have no size entry. The others give once, few or many, or a class for an expanded clone.

V	D	J	size	CDR3	DNA
TRBV5-1	TRBD1	TRBJ1-3	NA	CASTGGQGLSDTIYF	TGCGCCAGCACAGGAGGACAGGGGTTGTCGGACACCATATATTTT
TRBV28	NA	TRBJ1-2	NA	CASSNIYLTGWGYGYTF	TGTGCCAGCAGTAATATCTACTTAACAGGGTGGGGCTATGGCTACACCTTC
TRBV7-9	NA	TRBJ2-1	NA	CASSQPQQGVSSYNEQFF	TGTGCCAGCAGCCAGCCCCAACAAGGAGTCAGCTCCTACAATGAGCAGTTCTTC
TRBV25-1	NA	TRBJ1-1	NA	CASSERGVNTEAFF	TGTGCCAGCAGTGAGCGAGGGGTGAACACTGAAGCTTTCTTT
TRBV6-6	TRBD2	TRBJ2-3	NA	CATGAGGSTDTQYF	TGTGCTACCGGAGCGGGGGGTAGCACAGATACGCAGTATTTT
TRBV19	NA	TRBJ1-4	NA	CASSTPEYTTPGTNEKLFF	TGTGCCAGTAGTACCCCCGAGTACACTACCCCGGGGACTAATGAAAAACTGTTTTTT
TRBV15	NA	TRBJ1-2	NA	CATGGNGYTF	TGTGCGACCGGGGGGAATGGCTACACCTTC
TRBV20-1	NA	TRBJ2-1	NA	CPLEYNEQFF	TGCCCACTAGAGTACAATGAGCAGTTCTTC
TRBV5-6	NA	TRBJ1-5	NA	CASSLGPGAGGQPQHF	TGTGCCAGCAGCTTGGGACCGGGGGCCGGTGGGCAGCCCCAGCATTTT
TRBV7-9	NA	TRBJ2-2	once	CASSLRLGTGELFF	TGTGCCAGCAGCTTGCGGTTGGGAACCGGGGAGCTGTTTTTT
TRBV4-2	NA	TRBJ1-1	NA	CAYQGRLSGTEAFF	TGTGCCTACCAAGGGCGGCTCTCCGGCACTGAAGCTTTCTTT
TRBV11-3	TRBD2	TRBJ2-2	NA	CASSSRDYLSGGELFF	TGTGCCAGCAGCTCCCGGGACTACCTTTCTGGCGGGGAGCTGTTTTTT
TRBV19	NA	TRBJ1-1	NA	CASRWGTEAFF	TGTGCCAGTAGGTGGGGCACTGAAGCTTTCTTT
TRBV27	TRBD2	TRBJ2-1	NA	CASSLEIAGNEQFF	TGTGCCAGCAGTTTAGAGATAGCGGGGAATGAGCAGTTCTTC